This TCR beta chain comes out of a study of blood T cell repertoires in COVID-19. Study-level information: Samples taken during acute and convalescent COVID-19 were collected in the United States, Italy and Spain. T cells, B-cell-depleted T cells, or PBMCs supplied cDNA or gDNA.

Original processing notes: The authors estimated nucleated cell counts from reference gene primer amplification. Sequencing used immunoSEQ multiplex PCR; TCRdb keeps in-frame clones, though not all of them. The V and J calls and the clone size are those of that table, but D and trimming were determined from the DNA. The sample has about 140,000 clones, 82% seen once; the top ten hold less than 5%. Trimming shortened V by 8 bases and J by 7 bases, and 21 bases separated the two germline ends. Looked up from germline, CDR1 is SNHLY and CDR2 is FYNNEI. The CDR3 spans 14 residues. The sample comprised peripheral blood. This receptor was obtained from a woman older than 75 with acute or convalescent COVID-19. The rearrangement joins TRBV2 to TRBJ2-7, with a possible D match to TRBD1 (5 bases). CDR3 nucleotide sequence: TGTGCCAGCTGCCCTTATCAGGGAATTGGGGAGCAGTACTTC. This translates into CASCPYQGIGEQYF.